These 2 T cell receptor beta chains were all obtained from the same sample, sequenced in a study of blood T cell repertoires in COVID-19. TCRdb's table, derived via immunoSEQ multiplex PCR, lists solely in-frame clones and lacks some. The sample shows about 170,000 clones, about 86% of them seen only once. Sequencing was performed on PBMCs or T cells enriched from blood (not recorded which). The receptors come from a woman aged 50 to 60 in a cohort exposed to, infected with or recovered from COVID-19 (not recorded which).

The rearrangement uses TRBV4-1 and TRBJ1-6; D ambiguous. The V gene's germline CDR1 is MGHRA and CDR2 YSYEKL. Trimming took off 0 bases at V and 10 bases at J, with 19 bases between the two ends. The CDR3 has 17 residues. CDR3 sequence: CASSQENFGGSFSPLHF. CDR3 bases: TGCGCCAGCAGCCAAGAAAACTTCGGCGGATCCTTCTCACCCCTCCACTTT.

The gene calls are TRBV28 and TRBJ2-2, with a possible D match to TRBD1 (6 bases). Germline CDR1 MDHEN, CDR2 SYDVKM. V was clipped by 4 bases and J by 7 bases, with 7 bases between them. The length of the CDR3 is 12 residues. DNA of the CDR3: TGTGCCAGCAGTTCAGGGGACGGGGAGCTGTTTTTT. This codes for CASSSGDGELFF.